Presented here are 21 T cell receptor beta chains from one specimen sequenced in a study of T cell changes during pregnancy in multiple sclerosis. Profiled with immunoSEQ multiplex PCR; TCRdb holds only in-frame clones, not every one. The sample carries around 130,000 clones, less than 97% recorded once. Sequenced material: peripheral blood, taken after pregnancy. The receptors shown here come from a female donor with multiple sclerosis, enrolled in a pregnancy study.

The chain couples TRBV7-6 to TRBJ2-1; 7 nucleotides align to TRBD1. Looked up from germline, CDR1 is SGHVS and CDR2 is FNYEAQ. This CDR3 contains 13 residues. After removal of 5 bases from V and 8 bases from J, the junction contained 6 bases not matched to a gene. The CDR3 DNA reads TGTGCCAGCAGCCCAGGGGGTAGGGATGAGCAGTTCTTC. Its protein is CASSPGGRDEQFF.

V usage is TRBV5-6 and J usage is TRBJ2-7; 7 nucleotides line up with TRBD2. With V trimmed by 7 bases and J by 2 bases, 15 bases remained unmatched. CDR3 size: 16 residues. From germline, CDR1 is SGHDT and CDR2 YYEEEE. The CDR3 protein is CASGWGRDYQTYEQYF. CDR3 nucleotide sequence: TGTGCCAGCGGCTGGGGACGGGACTACCAAACCTACGAGCAGTACTTC.

In this sample, this clone turned up once. CDR3 bases: TGTGCCAGTAGCGAACAGGGGAACACTGAAGCTTTCTTT. Its translation is CASSEQGNTEAFF. This rearrangement joins TRBV19 to TRBJ1-1; D is possibly TRBD1 (6 bases). The V end was cut by 6 bases, the J end by 1 base, with 9 bases between. This CDR3 has 13 amino acids. Germline V lookup: CDR1 LNHDA, CDR2 SQIVND (reference sequence). Drawing the rest from reference TRBV19 and TRBJ1-1, the complete variable domain is DGGITQSPKYLFRKEGQNVTLSCEQNLNHDAMYWYRQDPGQGLRLIYYSQIVNDFQKGDIAEGYSVSREKKESFPLTVTSAQKNPTAFYLCASSEQGNTEAFFGQGTRLTVV.

This chain links TRBV29-1 with TRBJ2-7; 10 bases map to TRBD1. Trimming took 2 bases from V and 0 from J; bases not matched to a gene: 1. The CDR3 covers 14 residues. CDR1 and CDR2 (germline): SQVTM, ANQGSEA. For the CDR3, the DNA is TGCAGCGTTGAAAGGGACAGGGGCTCCTACGAGCAGTACTTC. Protein sequence: CSVERDRGSYEQYF.

The J gene is TRBJ1-2, the V gene TRBV25-1, with D tentatively TRBD1 (5 bases). Germline CDR1 MGHDK, CDR2 SYGVNS. CDR3 length: 14 residues. V shed 0 bases and J shed 8 bases, with 13 bases lying between them. This CDR3 is CASSEYGGVGGYTF. The CDR3 bases are TGTGCCAGCAGTGAATACGGAGGGGTGGGAGGCTACACCTTC.

The chain recombines TRBV6-6 with TRBJ2-5; D unclear. V was clipped by 2 bases and J by 3 bases, with 4 bases between them. CDR1 and CDR2 (germline): MNHNY, SVGAGI (reference sequence). CDR3 length: 12 amino acids. The CDR3 bases are TGTGCCAGCAGTTACGTCGAAGAGACCCAGTACTTC. This encodes CASSYVEETQYF.

V gene TRBV11-2 combines with J gene TRBJ2-2; possibly TRBD1 for D (6 bases). Germline CDR1 SGHAT, CDR2 FQNNGV. The CDR3 is made up of 16 amino acids. V dropped 0 bases and J dropped 1 base, with 9 bases sitting between them. The CDR3 here is CASSLDSRGNTGELFF. CDR3 sequence (DNA): TGTGCCAGCAGCTTAGATTCCAGGGGGAACACCGGGGAGCTGTTTTTT.

V gene TRBV5-6 combines with J gene TRBJ2-4; a weak D match, TRBD2 (6 bases). The CDR3 is 16 residues long. Looked up from germline, CDR1 is SGHDT and CDR2 is YYEEEE. The V gene lost 7 bases and the J gene lost 2 bases, with 19 bases spanning the gap. The CDR3 DNA follows: TGTGCCAGCGCGGGTTCCGGGAGAGGGACCAAAAACATTCAGTACTTC. Translated, it gives CASAGSGRGTKNIQYF.

The chain uses TRBV27 and TRBJ2-5; TRBD2 matches at 9 bases. V lost 4 bases and J lost 5; bases outside the gene matches: 5. Germline V lookup: CDR1 MNHEY, CDR2 SMNVEV (reference sequence). The length of the CDR3 is 14 residues. The CDR3 is CASSSTSGPETQYF. The DNA for the CDR3 is TGTGCCAGCAGTTCAACTAGCGGGCCGGAGACCCAGTACTTC.

This clone was detected once. DNA of the CDR3: TGTGCCAGCAGCTTAGGAGTGTGGCACCTTTTCTACGAGCAGTACTTC. Translation: CASSLGVWHLFYEQYF. The chain links TRBV7-3 to TRBJ2-7; D is unresolved. Deletions cut 2 bases from V and 3 bases from J, with 17 bases between. Germline CDR1 and CDR2: SGHTA and FQGTGA. This CDR3 comprises 16 residues.

This chain joins TRBV9 and TRBJ2-5; D uncertain. Germline CDR1 is SGDLS and CDR2 is YYNGEE. V was trimmed by 0 bases and J by 3 bases, leaving 9 bases between them. The CDR3 has 14 residues. CDR3 coding DNA: TGTGCCAGCAGCGTAGCTGGGCGAGAAGAGACCCAGTACTTC. It yields the protein CASSVAGREETQYF.

The rearrangement joins TRBV18 to TRBJ2-2; D uncertain. The germline CDR1 and CDR2 sequences are KGHSH and LQKENI. The CDR3 has 13 amino acids. V shed 5 bases and J shed 1 base, with 5 bases lying between them. The CDR3 region has the DNA TGTGCCAGCTCAACGGGGAACACCGGGGAGCTGTTTTTT. It specifies CASSTGNTGELFF.

V is TRBV10-3 and J is TRBJ2-3, with 13 bases identical to TRBD2. CDR3 length: 14 amino acids. Germline lookup yields CDR1 ENHRY and CDR2 SYGVKD. V dropped 10 bases and J dropped 5; count of bases not matched to a gene: 6. In nucleotides, the CDR3 is TGTGCCACTACTAGCGGGAGGGCGCAAGATACGCAGTATTTT. This gives the protein CATTSGRAQDTQYF.

V gene TRBV28 combines with J gene TRBJ1-3; no clear D gene. There are 17 residues in the CDR3. V was trimmed by 3 bases and J by 0 bases, leaving 15 bases between them. Looked up from germline, CDR1 is MDHEN and CDR2 is SYDVKM. Here the CDR3 DNA reads TGTGCCAGCAGTTTTGGCCCGGGTACCATCTCTGGAAACACCATATATTTT. This sequence encodes CASSFGPGTISGNTIYF.

The chain couples TRBV6-1 to TRBJ2-3, with D possibly matching TRBD2 (5 bases). Germline V CDR1 and CDR2: MNHNS, SASEGT. This CDR3 spans 15 amino acids. Between the trimmed V and J ends, which lost 8 bases and 2 bases, there was a span of 17 bases. CDR3 nucleotide sequence: TGTGCCAGCTTAACGGGGAGTCCCGTCACAGATACGCAGTATTTT. This codes for CASLTGSPVTDTQYF.

The DNA for the CDR3 is TGTGCCAGCAGTTTAACGGGGTCCAATGAGCAGTTCTTC. It is translated as CASSLTGSNEQFF. This chain connects TRBV28 to TRBJ2-1; TRBD2 is a possible D gene (5 bases). Germline V gene sequence: CDR1 MDHEN, CDR2 SYDVKM. V was cut by 2 bases and J by 6 bases, with 8 bases left in between. The CDR3 contains 13 residues.

The rearrangement links TRBV28 to TRBJ2-7, with TRBD2 matching over 7 bases. The germline V gene encodes CDR1 MDHEN and CDR2 SYDVKM. The V segment lost 5 bases and the J segment 6 bases; nucleotides outside the gene matches: 13. The CDR3 sequence is 15 residues long. This CDR3 reads CASSAPGLSLSEQYF. CDR3 sequence (DNA): TGTGCCAGCAGTGCCCCGGGACTATCCCTTTCCGAGCAGTACTTC.

The chain employs TRBV18 and TRBJ2-3; 9 bases match TRBD1. The CDR3 loop spans 15 amino acids. V lost 3 bases and J lost 6; bases outside the gene matches: 7. Germline CDR1 KGHSH, CDR2 LQKENI. CDR3 DNA: TGTGCCAGCTCACCTGGACAGGGGACGGGGGATACGCAGTATTTT. Protein product: CASSPGQGTGDTQYF.

This clone appeared once. The J gene is TRBJ2-5, the V gene TRBV19; D perhaps matches TRBD2 (5 bases). Germline V lookup: CDR1 LNHDA, CDR2 SQIVND (reference sequence). The CDR3 consists of 17 residues. V was pared by 3 bases and J by 3 bases, with 20 bases between. The CDR3 region has the DNA TGTGCCAGTAGTATTTTACCGGACTCCTCGGCCGAAGAGACCCAGTACTTC. Its translation: CASSILPDSSAEETQYF.

The chain has TRBV29-1 and TRBJ2-7, with D tentatively TRBD2 (6 bases). Between the trimmed V and J ends, which lost 4 bases and 3 bases, there was a span of 10 bases. Germline V lookup: CDR1 SQVTM, CDR2 ANQGSEA. The CDR3 spans 12 residues. The CDR3 sequence: CSVGGLLYEQYF. The CDR3 nucleotides are TGCAGCGTTGGTGGACTACTCTACGAGCAGTACTTC.

The chain links TRBV19 to TRBJ1-5, with D perhaps matching TRBD1 (6 bases). There are 16 residues in the CDR3. CDR1 LNHDA and CDR2 SQIVND come from the germline V gene (reference sequence). Trimming cost V 3 bases and J 4 bases, with 16 bases left between them. The DNA for the CDR3 is TGTGCCAGTAGTATCCCAGGGGACATGGAGAATCAGCCCCAGCATTTT. As protein: CASSIPGDMENQPQHF.